The 18 T cell receptor beta chains reported below all come from one sample, sequenced in a study of Ad26.COV2.S vaccination and SARS-CoV-2 variants. Treatment meaning: 15 to 20 received Ad26.COV2.S at low or high dose, single or two shots; about 5 received placebo; per-sample allocation not given. Material that was analyzed had been drawn on day 63 after the first vaccine or placebo injection. Assay used: immunoSEQ multiplex PCR; TCRdb lists only in-frame clones, some missing. Altogether about 320,000 clones are present, around 83% being singletons, with the ten largest covering 1.5% to 2.5%. This specimen was peripheral blood, taken in a trial of Ad26.COV2.S vaccine versus placebo. These receptors all come from a person aged 18-65 years who received the Ad26.COV2.S COVID-19 vaccine or a placebo.

This clone was seen just once. This chain links TRBV4-3 with TRBJ1-1; 8 positions agree with TRBD1. Germline CDR1 LGHNA, CDR2 YSLEER. CDR3 size: 14 residues. After removal of 5 bases from V and 5 bases from J, the junction contained 7 bases not matched to a gene. In nucleotides, the CDR3 is TGCGCCAGCAGCTTGGACAGGGCGGGGACTGAAGCTTTCTTT. It translates to CASSLDRAGTEAFF.

This clone was detected once. The V and J genes are TRBV2 and TRBJ1-5, with 7 bases lining up with TRBD1. Germline loops: CDR1 SNHLY, CDR2 FYNNEI. The CDR3 spans 14 residues. Trimming took 4 bases from V and 5 from J; bases not matched to a gene: 5. The CDR3 loop reads CASSGGDRDQPQHF. The CDR3 DNA reads as TGTGCCAGCAGTGGAGGGGACAGAGATCAGCCCCAGCATTTT.

The chain carries TRBV2 and TRBJ1-4; a weak D match, TRBD1 (5 bases). The V and J ends lost 6 bases and 4 bases respectively, with 15 bases between them. Germline assignment: CDR1 SNHLY and CDR2 FYNNEI. The CDR3 is made up of 15 amino acids. CDR3 in amino acids: CASRESGFFNEKLFF. The CDR3 region has the DNA TGTGCCAGCAGGGAATCAGGGTTCTTTAATGAAAAACTGTTTTTT.

This clone was picked up a small number of times. The V call is TRBV28, the J call TRBJ2-7; TRBD1 might be the D (5 bases). Trimming left V 7 bases short and J 4 bases short, with 17 bases between. This CDR3 comprises 14 residues. Germline V gene lookup returns CDR1 MDHEN and CDR2 SYDVKM. CDR3 nucleotides: TGTGCCAGCAATTACGGACAAGGCGTTTACGAGCAGTACTTC. Protein sequence: CASNYGQGVYEQYF.

The gene calls are TRBV18 and TRBJ1-6, with 7 nucleotides matching TRBD1. Losses at the gene ends were 2 bases for V and 6 bases for J; bases not matched to a gene: 4. Per the germline V gene, CDR1 is KGHSH and CDR2 is LQKENI. The CDR3 has 15 amino acids. This chain's CDR3 is CASSPAGQLNSPLHF. The CDR3 DNA reads as TGTGCCAGCTCACCAGCGGGACAGCTTAATTCACCCCTCCACTTT.

Here the CDR3 reads CASSTGQATNEKLFF. The DNA of the CDR3 is TGTGCCAGTAGTACCGGACAGGCAACTAATGAAAAACTGTTTTTT. The J gene is TRBJ1-4, the V gene TRBV19, with TRBD1 matching 7 bases. Germline CDR1 reads LNHDA; CDR2 reads SQIVND (reference sequence). Trimming took 4 bases from V and 0 from J; bases not matched to a gene: 2. CDR3 length: 15 amino acids.

This chain uses TRBV9 with TRBJ2-3; possible D gene TRBD1, 5 bases. Germline assignment: CDR1 SGDLS and CDR2 YYNGEE. V was trimmed by 5 bases and J by 4 bases, leaving 11 bases between them. The length of the CDR3 is 13 residues. The CDR3 DNA sequence: TGTGCCAGCAGTATTAGCAGGGCAGATACGCAGTATTTT. Protein: CASSISRADTQYF.

V usage is TRBV11-1 and J usage is TRBJ2-5, with a possible D match to TRBD2 (6 bases). Trimming took 5 bases from V and 1 from J, leaving 14 bases between them. CDR3 length equals 15 residues. CDR1 is SGHAT and CDR2 is FQDESV in the germline V gene (reference sequence). CDR3 in DNA: TGTGCCAGCAGCCCGGGGGACTCCCTCCAAGAGACCCAGTACTTC. This sequence encodes CASSPGDSLQETQYF.

The rearrangement links TRBV27 to TRBJ1-1; 9 nucleotides agree with TRBD1. The V gene's germline CDR1 is MNHEY and CDR2 SMNVEV (reference sequence). The CDR3 consists of 14 residues. The V and J ends lost 4 bases and 4 bases, in that order; junction bases with no gene match: 4. The CDR3, as DNA: TGTGCCAGCAGTTGGGACAGGGATGGCACTGAAGCTTTCTTT. This sequence encodes CASSWDRDGTEAFF.

This clone was detected only a few times. The V gene is TRBV5-1, the J gene TRBJ2-7, with D tentatively TRBD1 (5 bases). Germline V gives CDR1 SGHRS, CDR2 YFSETQ. V lost 4 bases, J lost 0 bases, and 14 bases lay in between. The CDR3 contains 15 residues. As DNA, the CDR3 is TGCGCCAGCAGCATCACAGGAGAACTCTCCTACGAGCAGTACTTC. Amino acids: CASSITGELSYEQYF.

This clone is a singleton in its sample. The genes are TRBV19 and TRBJ2-7, with TRBD1 identical over 9 bases. Germline V gene data show CDR1 as LNHDA and CDR2 as SQIVND (reference sequence). CDR3 length: 15 residues. The V and J ends lost 6 bases and 3 bases, in that order; junction bases with no gene match: 9. The DNA of the CDR3 is TGTGCCAGTAGAAGGACCGGGACAGGGATCTACGAGCAGTACTTC. Its translation: CASRRTGTGIYEQYF.

The chain uses TRBV4-3 and TRBJ2-7, with D unresolved. Trimming removed 0 bases at V and 5 bases at J, with 14 bases between. The V gene's germline CDR1 is LGHNA and CDR2 YSLEER. CDR3 length: 15 amino acids. CDR3 residues: CASSQDRSFGDEQYF. CDR3 nucleotide sequence: TGCGCCAGCAGCCAAGACAGGAGCTTCGGCGACGAGCAGTACTTC.

The chain combines TRBV7-2 with TRBJ1-1, with unresolved D. V lost 5 bases and J lost 5, with 15 bases in between. The CDR3 has 14 amino acids. Germline V gene sequence: CDR1 SGHTA, CDR2 FQGNSA. This CDR3 reads CASSVQEWGTEAFF. CDR3 bases: TGTGCCAGCAGCGTGCAGGAGTGGGGAACTGAAGCTTTCTTT.

V gene TRBV30 combines with J gene TRBJ1-6; D is uncertain. Germline CDR1 and CDR2: GTSNPN and SVGIG (reference sequence). Trimming left V 3 bases short and J 5 bases short, with 11 bases between. This CDR3 has 14 residues. This chain's CDR3 is CAWSERTDNSPLHF. CDR3 DNA sequence: TGTGCCTGGAGCGAAAGGACCGATAATTCACCCCTCCACTTT.

This clone was recorded a few times. The chain is built from TRBV5-1 and TRBJ1-6; 7 bases align to TRBD1. V shed 3 bases, J shed 4 bases, and the junction held 7 bases outside the gene matches. The CDR3 contains 16 residues. Germline V gene sequence: CDR1 SGHRS, CDR2 YFSETQ. The CDR3 DNA follows: TGCGCCAGCAGCTCGTCCGGGACAGCTTATAATTCACCCCTCCACTTT. It specifies CASSSSGTAYNSPLHF.

The chain joins TRBV6-5 to TRBJ1-1; TRBD1 matches at 9 bases. This CDR3 region has 14 residues. The junction had 2 bases not matched to a gene; V was cut back by 2 bases and J by 4 bases. Germline V lookup: CDR1 MNHEY, CDR2 SVGAGI. The CDR3 DNA reads TGTGCCAGCAGTTACGGACAGGGGAGCACTGAAGCTTTCTTT. Encoded protein: CASSYGQGSTEAFF.

In this sample, this clone turned up a few times. V usage is TRBV19 and J usage is TRBJ1-5; D gene unclear. The ends were cut back, 2 bases at V and 7 bases at J, with 18 bases in the middle. This CDR3 is 16 amino acids long. The germline V gene encodes CDR1 LNHDA and CDR2 SQIVND (reference sequence). The CDR3 DNA follows: TGTGCCAGTAGTATATCTCGCCGAGCGGGGTGGCAGCCCCAGCATTTT. Translating it yields CASSISRRAGWQPQHF.

The chain uses TRBV11-3 and TRBJ1-1; D uncertain. The CDR3 has 13 amino acids. Germline V gives CDR1 SGHNT, CDR2 YENEEA. The V end lost 5 bases, the J end lost 5 bases, and 12 bases lay between the germline ends. This CDR3 reads CASSRSTKTEAFF. CDR3 sequence (DNA): TGTGCCAGCAGCCGCTCTACGAAGACTGAAGCTTTCTTT.